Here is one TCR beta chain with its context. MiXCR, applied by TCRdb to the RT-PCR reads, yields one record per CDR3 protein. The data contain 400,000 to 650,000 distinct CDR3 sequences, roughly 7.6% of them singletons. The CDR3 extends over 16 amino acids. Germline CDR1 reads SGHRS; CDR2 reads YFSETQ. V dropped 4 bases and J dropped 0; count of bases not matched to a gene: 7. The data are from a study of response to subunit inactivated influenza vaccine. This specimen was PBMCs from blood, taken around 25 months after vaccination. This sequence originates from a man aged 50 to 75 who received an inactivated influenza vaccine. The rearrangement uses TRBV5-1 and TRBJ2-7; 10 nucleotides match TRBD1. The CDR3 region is CASSLGQGGSSYEQYF. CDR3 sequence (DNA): TGCGCCAGCAGCCTAGGACAGGGGGGAAGCTCCTACGAGCAGTACTTC.